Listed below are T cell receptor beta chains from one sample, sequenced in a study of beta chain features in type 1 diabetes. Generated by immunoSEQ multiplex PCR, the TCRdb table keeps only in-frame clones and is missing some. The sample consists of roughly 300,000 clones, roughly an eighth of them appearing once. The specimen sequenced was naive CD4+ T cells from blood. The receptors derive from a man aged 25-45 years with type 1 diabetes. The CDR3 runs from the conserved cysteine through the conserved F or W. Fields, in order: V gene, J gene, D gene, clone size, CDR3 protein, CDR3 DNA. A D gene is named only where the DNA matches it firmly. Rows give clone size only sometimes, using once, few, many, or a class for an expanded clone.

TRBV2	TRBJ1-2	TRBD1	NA	CASGRQGFYTF	TGTGCCAGCGGTAGACAGGGTTTCTACACCTTC
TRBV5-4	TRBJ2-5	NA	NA	CASSQSTEETQYF	TGTGCCAGCAGCCAGTCCACAGAAGAGACCCAGTACTTC
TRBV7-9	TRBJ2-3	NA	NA	CASSLVQGKTDTQYF	TGTGCCAGCAGCTTAGTCCAGGGGAAGACAGATACGCAGTATTTT
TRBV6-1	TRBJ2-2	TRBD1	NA	CASARDRGGELFF	TGTGCCAGCGCCCGGGACAGGGGCGGGGAGCTGTTTTTT
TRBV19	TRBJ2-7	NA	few	CASSISFRVSYEQYF	TGTGCCAGTAGTATTAGTTTCCGAGTCTCCTACGAGCAGTACTTC
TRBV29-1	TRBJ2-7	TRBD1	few	CSVDGTGGAYEQYF	TGCAGCGTAGATGGGACAGGTGGCGCCTACGAGCAGTACTTC
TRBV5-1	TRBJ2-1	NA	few	CASRLGTDNEQFF	TGCGCCAGCAGATTGGGGACTGACAATGAGCAGTTCTTC
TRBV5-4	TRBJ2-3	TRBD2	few	CAWTLAGVWTPDTQYF	TGTGCGTGGACGCTAGCGGGAGTTTGGACCCCGGATACGCAGTATTTT
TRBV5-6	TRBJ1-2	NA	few	CASSRRRGGYTF	TGTGCCAGCAGCCGGCGGAGGGGCGGCTACACCTTC
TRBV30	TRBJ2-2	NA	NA	CAWSVGPQATGELFF	TGTGCCTGGAGTGTAGGCCCCCAGGCCACCGGGGAGCTGTTTTTT
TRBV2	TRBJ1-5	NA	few	CAQQVEFNQPQHF	TGTGCTCAGCAGGTGGAATTCAATCAGCCCCAGCATTTT
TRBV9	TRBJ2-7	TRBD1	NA	CASSVAPGQGTYEQYF	TGTGCCAGCAGCGTAGCGCCGGGACAGGGGACCTACGAGCAGTACTTC
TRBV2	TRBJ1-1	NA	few	CASSAQGGGEAFF	TGTGCCAGCAGTGCCCAGGGTGGGGGGGAAGCTTTCTTT
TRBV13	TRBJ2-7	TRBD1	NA	CASSPGQGAAEQYF	TGTGCCAGCAGCCCCGGACAGGGGGCTGCCGAGCAGTACTTC
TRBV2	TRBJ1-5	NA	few	CASSERNRDQPQHF	TGTGCCAGCAGTGAACGGAACAGGGATCAGCCCCAGCATTTT
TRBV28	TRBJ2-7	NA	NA	CATQGMGEQYF	TGTGCCACCCAGGGTATGGGCGAGCAGTACTTC
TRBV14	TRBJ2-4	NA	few	CASSQGVGAAMKNIQYF	TGTGCCAGCAGCCAGGGCGTGGGGGCCGCGATGAAAAACATTCAGTACTTC
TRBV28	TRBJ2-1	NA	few	CASTTGDSAYNEQFF	TGTGCCAGTACCACGGGAGATTCCGCCTACAATGAGCAGTTCTTC
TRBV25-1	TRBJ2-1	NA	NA	CASSEQGPISEQFF	TGTGCCAGCAGTGAACAGGGGCCAATCAGTGAGCAGTTCTTC
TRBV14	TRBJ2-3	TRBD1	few	CASSPTGVGTQYF	TGTGCCAGCAGCCCGACAGGGGTTGGTACGCAGTATTTT
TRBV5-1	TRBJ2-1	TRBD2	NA	CASSARTSAQEQFF	TGCGCCAGCAGCGCCCGGACTAGCGCACAGGAGCAGTTCTTC
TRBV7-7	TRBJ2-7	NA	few	CASSLLLYEQYF	TGTGCTAGCAGCTTATTACTTTACGAGCAGTACTTC
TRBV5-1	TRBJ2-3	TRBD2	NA	CASSVGLAGGSTDTQYF	TGCGCCAGCAGCGTAGGACTAGCGGGAGGTTCAACAGATACGCAGTATTTT
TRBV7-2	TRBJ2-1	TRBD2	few	CASSHSGRGPEQFF	TGTGCCAGCAGCCATAGCGGGAGGGGCCCTGAGCAGTTCTTC
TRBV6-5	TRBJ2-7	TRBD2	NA	CASSFSGRASEQYF	TGTGCCAGCAGTTTTAGCGGGAGGGCCTCCGAGCAGTACTTC
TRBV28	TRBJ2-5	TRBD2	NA	CASGTSGLETQYF	TGTGCCAGCGGTACTAGCGGGTTAGAGACCCAGTACTTC
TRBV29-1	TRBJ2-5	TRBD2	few	CSVDPWLAGQETQYF	TGCAGCGTTGACCCCTGGCTAGCGGGGCAAGAGACCCAGTACTTC
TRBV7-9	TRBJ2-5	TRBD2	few	CASTGAGGQETQYF	TGTGCCAGCACCGGCGCGGGAGGTCAAGAGACCCAGTACTTC
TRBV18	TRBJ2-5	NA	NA	CASSPPAQKETQYF	TGTGCCAGCTCACCACCGGCACAGAAAGAGACCCAGTACTTC
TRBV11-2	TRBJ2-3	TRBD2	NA	CASSFRTSTLSTDTQYF	TGTGCCAGCAGCTTCAGGACTAGCACCCTTAGCACAGATACGCAGTATTTT
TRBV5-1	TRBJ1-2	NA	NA	CASSPGDTTGMLFGYTF	TGCGCCAGCAGCCCGGGTGATACTACAGGGATGCTCTTTGGCTACACCTTC
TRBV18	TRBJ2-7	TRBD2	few	CASSPNGAGVSEQYF	TGTGCCAGCTCACCAAACGGGGCGGGAGTAAGCGAGCAGTACTTC
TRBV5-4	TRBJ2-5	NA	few	CASSLTGIETQYF	TGTGCCAGCAGCCTGACGGGGATCGAGACCCAGTACTTC
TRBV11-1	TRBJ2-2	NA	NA	CASTPIRGANTGELFF	TGTGCCAGCACCCCCATCCGGGGGGCAAACACCGGGGAGCTGTTTTTT
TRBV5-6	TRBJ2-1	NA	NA	CASSLWREQFF	TGTGCCAGCAGCTTGTGGCGGGAGCAGTTCTTC
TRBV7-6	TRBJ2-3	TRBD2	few	CASSSYPRAGGADTQYF	TGTGCCAGCAGCTCCTATCCTCGAGCGGGAGGTGCAGATACGCAGTATTTT
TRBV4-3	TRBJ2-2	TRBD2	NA	CASSQEVAGTNTGELFF	TGCGCCAGCAGCCAAGAGGTAGCGGGAACGAACACCGGGGAGCTGTTTTTT
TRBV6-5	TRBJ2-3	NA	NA	CASTASNLHTQYF	TGTGCCAGCACAGCTAGTAACCTTCATACGCAGTATTTT
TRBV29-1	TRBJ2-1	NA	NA	CSVVLYNEQFF	TGCAGCGTTGTACTCTACAATGAGCAGTTCTTC
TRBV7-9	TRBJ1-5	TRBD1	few	CASSPGQGGNQPQHF	TGTGCCAGCAGCCCCGGACAGGGGGGTAATCAGCCCCAGCATTTT
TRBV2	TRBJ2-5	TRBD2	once	CASNGLAGETQYF	TGTGCCAGCAACGGACTAGCGGGAGAGACCCAGTACTTC
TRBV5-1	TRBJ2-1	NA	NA	CASEETGEQFF	TGCGCCAGCGAAGAGACGGGTGAGCAGTTCTTC